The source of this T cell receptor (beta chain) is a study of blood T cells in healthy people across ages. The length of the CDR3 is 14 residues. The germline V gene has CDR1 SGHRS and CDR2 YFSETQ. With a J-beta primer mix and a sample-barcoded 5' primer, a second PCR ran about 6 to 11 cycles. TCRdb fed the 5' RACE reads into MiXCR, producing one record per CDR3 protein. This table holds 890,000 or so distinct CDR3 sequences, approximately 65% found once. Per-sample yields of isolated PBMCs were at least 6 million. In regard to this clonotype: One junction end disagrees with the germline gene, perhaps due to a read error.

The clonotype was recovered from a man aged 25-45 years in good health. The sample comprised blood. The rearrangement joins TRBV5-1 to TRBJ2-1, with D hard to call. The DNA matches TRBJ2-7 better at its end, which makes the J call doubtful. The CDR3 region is CASSPYSSYNEQYF. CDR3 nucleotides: TGCGCTAGCAGCCCCTATAGCAGTTACAATGAGCAGTACTTC.